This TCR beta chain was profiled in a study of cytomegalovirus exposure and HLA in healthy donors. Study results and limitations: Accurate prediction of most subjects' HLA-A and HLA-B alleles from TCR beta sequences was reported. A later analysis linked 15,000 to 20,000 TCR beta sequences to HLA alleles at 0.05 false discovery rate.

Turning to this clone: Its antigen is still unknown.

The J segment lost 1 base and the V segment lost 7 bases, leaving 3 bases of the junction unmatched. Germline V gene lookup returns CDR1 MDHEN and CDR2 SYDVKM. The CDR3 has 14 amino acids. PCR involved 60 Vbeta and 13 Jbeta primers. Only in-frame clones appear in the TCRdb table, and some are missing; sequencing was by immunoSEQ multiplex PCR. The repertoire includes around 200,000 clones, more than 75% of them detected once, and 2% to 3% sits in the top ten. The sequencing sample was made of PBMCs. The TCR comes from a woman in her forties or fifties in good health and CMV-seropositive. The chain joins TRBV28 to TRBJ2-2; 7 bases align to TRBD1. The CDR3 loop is CASITGVNTGELFF. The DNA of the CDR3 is TGTGCCAGCATAACAGGGGTGAACACCGGGGAGCTGTTTTTT.